This T cell receptor beta chain was obtained from a study of cytomegalovirus exposure and HLA in healthy donors. V trimming: 3 bases; J trimming: 7 bases; junction bases outside the gene matches: 9. This CDR3 region has 16 residues. The germline gives CDR1 MNHEY, CDR2 SMNVEV (reference sequence). The method was immunoSEQ multiplex PCR; TCRdb's version includes in-frame clones alone and lacks a portion of them. This sample carries some 140,000 clones, around four fifths of them seen once, and the ten largest clones take over 1.1%. The donors were members of the validation cohort, which comprised under 150 subjects and was separate from the first cohort of around 700 subjects.

The sequencing sample was made of PBMCs. This clonotype was sampled from a woman aged 30 to 39 in good health and CMV-seronegative. The chain uses TRBV27 and TRBJ1-2, with 12 bases fitting TRBD1. In DNA, the CDR3 is TGTGCCAGCAGTTTTGGAGGGACAGGGGGCGGGACTGGCTACACCTTC. This encodes CASSFGGTGGGTGYTF.